This T cell receptor (beta chain) came from a study of blood T cell repertoires in COVID-19. Overall study context: Acute-phase and convalescent COVID-19 samples originated in the United States, Italy and Spain.

TCRdb's table, derived via immunoSEQ multiplex PCR, lists solely in-frame clones and lacks some. This table has about 310,000 clones, roughly nine tenths appearing once. The CDR3 is 13 residues long. The V and J ends lost 7 bases and 1 base respectively, with 11 bases between them. Germline CDR1 is SGHNT and CDR2 is YYREEE (reference sequence). The chain combines TRBV5-4 with TRBJ1-1; maybe TRBD1 (5 bases). This receptor was identified in a woman in her 30s who had recovered from COVID-19. Sequenced sample: PBMCs or T cells enriched from blood (not recorded which). DNA for the CDR3: TGTGCCAGCTATGGAGGGACGAACACTGAAGCTTTCTTT. Translation: CASYGGTNTEAFF.